Listed here are 9 T cell receptor beta chains from one sample, sequenced in a study of blood T cell repertoires in COVID-19. The assay was immunoSEQ multiplex PCR, and TCRdb's table has in-frame clones only and misses some. The table includes about 220,000 clones, under 90% detected once. The sample comprised peripheral blood. Every receptor here comes from a woman aged 60 to 75 who had recovered from COVID-19.

As regards this clone: Other DNA sequences in the same sample also yield this CDR3. The J gene is TRBJ2-2, the V gene TRBV5-1; 9 bases map to TRBD2. Trimming cost V 4 bases and J 0 bases; bases outside gene matches: 4. Germline CDR1 SGHRS, CDR2 YFSETQ. This CDR3 has 16 amino acids. CDR3 region: CASSPAGGSNTGELFF. In DNA form, the CDR3 reads TGCGCCAGCAGCCCAGCGGGGGGATCGAACACCGGGGAGCTGTTTTTT.

This clone has a handful of counts. This rearrangement joins TRBV12-3 or TRBV12-4 to TRBJ1-5; 9 positions agree with TRBD1. With 4 bases clipped from V and 6 bases from J, the junction kept 1 base outside the gene matches. The CDR3 runs 13 residues. The chain's CDR3 is CASSSQGAQPQHF. CDR3 in DNA: TGTGCCAGCAGTTCACAGGGGGCTCAGCCCCAGCATTTT.

This chain joins TRBV7-3 and TRBJ1-5; 10 positions agree with TRBD1. The CDR3 spans 16 residues. From germline, CDR1 is SGHTA and CDR2 FQGTGA. V was pared by 4 bases and J by 6 bases, with 9 bases of the junction left unmatched. The CDR3 sequence: CASSSLPTGGCQPQHF. DNA of the CDR3: TGTGCCAGCAGCTCCCTTCCGACAGGGGGCTGTCAGCCCCAGCATTTT.

This clone was recorded many times. The chain links TRBV3-1 (or the pseudogene TRBV3-2) to TRBJ1-1; no clear D gene. CDR1 LGHDT and CDR2 YNNKEL come from the germline V gene (reference sequence). The CDR3 has 12 amino acids. The V end lost 3 bases, the J end lost 8 bases, and 10 bases lay between the germline ends. CDR3 bases: TGTGCCAGCAGCCATCCCCACGGGGAAGCTTTCTTT. The encoded protein is CASSHPHGEAFF.

The gene calls are TRBV11-2 and TRBJ1-1, with 9 bases lining up with TRBD1. This CDR3 region has 17 residues. Germline trimming cut 1 base from V and 2 bases from J; bases unmatched to any gene: 8. Germline V gene data show CDR1 as SGHAT and CDR2 as FQNNGV. In nucleotides, the CDR3 is TGTGCCAGCAGCTTAGTGGGACAGGGTTATCGCAACACTGAAGCTTTCTTT. Protein: CASSLVGQGYRNTEAFF.

The chain couples TRBV6-1 to TRBJ1-1; D not certain. The germline V gene encodes CDR1 MNHNS and CDR2 SASEGT. Trimming stripped 1 base from V and 3 bases from J, with 6 bases between. The CDR3 is 13 residues long. The DNA of the CDR3 is TGTGCCAGCAGTGAAGTCACAGACACTGAAGCTTTCTTT. Amino acid sequence: CASSEVTDTEAFF.

The gene calls are TRBV4-2 and TRBJ2-1; TRBD2 might be the D (6 bases). Germline V gives CDR1 LGHNA, CDR2 YNFKEQ. The CDR3 has 17 amino acids. The V and J ends lost 2 bases and 2 bases respectively, with 16 bases between them. The DNA of the CDR3 is TGTGCCAGCAGCCAACCGAGGGGACTCACAACCTACAATGAGCAGTTCTTC. As protein: CASSQPRGLTTYNEQFF.

The chain employs TRBV7-2 and TRBJ2-7, with 9 bases aligning to TRBD1. The CDR3 runs to 13 residues. Germline V lookup: CDR1 SGHTA, CDR2 FQGNSA. V lost 5 bases, J lost 5 bases, and 4 bases stayed unmatched. The CDR3: CASSRDRDHEQYF. The DNA of the CDR3 is TGTGCCAGCAGCCGGGACAGGGACCACGAGCAGTACTTC. The full variable domain, in which reference TRBV7-2 and TRBJ2-7 provide the parts outside the CDR3, is GAGVSQSPSNKVTEKGKDVELRCDPISGHTALYWYRQSLGQGLEFLIYFQGNSAPDKSGLPSDRFSAERTGGSVSTLTIQRTQQEDSAVYLCASSRDRDHEQYFGPGTRLTVT.

V gene TRBV7-2 combines with J gene TRBJ1-2; 8 bases line up with TRBD1. This CDR3 is 13 amino acids long. Germline CDR1 reads SGHTA; CDR2 reads FQGNSA. The ends lost 5 bases at V and 3 bases at J; junction bases unmatched: 2. DNA for the CDR3: TGTGCCAGCAGCCCGACAGGGGACTATGGCTACACCTTC. It is translated as CASSPTGDYGYTF.